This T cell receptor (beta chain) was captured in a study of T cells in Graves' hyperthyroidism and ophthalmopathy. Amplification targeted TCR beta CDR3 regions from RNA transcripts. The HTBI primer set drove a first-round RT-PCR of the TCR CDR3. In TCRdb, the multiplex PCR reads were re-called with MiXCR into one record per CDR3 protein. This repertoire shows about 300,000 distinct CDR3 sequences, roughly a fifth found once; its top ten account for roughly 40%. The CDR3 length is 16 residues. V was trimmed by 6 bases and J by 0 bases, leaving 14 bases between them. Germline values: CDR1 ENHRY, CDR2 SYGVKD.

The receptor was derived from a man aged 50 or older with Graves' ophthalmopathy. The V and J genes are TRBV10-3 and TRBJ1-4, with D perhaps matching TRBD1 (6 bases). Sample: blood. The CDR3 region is CAIRQDSETTNEKLFF. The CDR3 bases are TGTGCCATCAGGCAGGACAGTGAGACAACTAATGAAAAACTGTTTTTT.